Sequencing of this T cell receptor beta chain was carried out in a study of beta chain features in type 1 diabetes. As for the study in general: Sorted cells, some 110 million in number, were examined across all samples. Study-wide results and caveats: Whether TCRB rearrangement is influenced by HLA type went unresolved here.

The germline V gene has CDR1 DFQATT and CDR2 SNEGSKA (reference sequence). The germline V and J ends were trimmed by 5 bases and 2 bases, with 4 bases remaining between them. The CDR3 has 11 residues. Expressed TCRB transcripts got sequenced, as all isolated RNA was reverse transcribed. TCRdb's copy holds only in-frame clones and misses some; the assay was immunoSEQ multiplex PCR. The sample includes approximately 340,000 clones, roughly 16% seen only once; the top ten take about 0.019%. On this clone itself: What it binds is not known.

The sequenced sample consisted of naive CD4+ T cells from blood. This receptor was obtained from a young woman in good health. The V gene is TRBV20-1, the J gene TRBJ1-3, with D uncertain. The CDR3 region is CSAQAGNTIYF. The CDR3 nucleotides are TGCAGTGCTCAGGCTGGAAACACCATATATTTT.